A selection of T cell receptor beta chains follows, all from one sample in a study of T cell responses to AZD1222 COVID-19 vaccine. Method: immunoSEQ multiplex PCR; TCRdb's copy keeps in-frame clones and lacks some. The sample contains 80,000 or so clones, 92% of which appear only once. The material was peripheral blood, obtained 28 days after the second AZD1222 dose. These receptors were obtained from an adult who received the AZD1222 COVID-19 vaccine. The CDR3 runs from the conserved cysteine through the conserved F or W. The order of the fields is J gene, V gene, CDR3 protein.

j_gene: TRBJ1-1
v_gene: TRBV2
CDR3aa: CASEAGITEAFF

j_gene: TRBJ1-1
v_gene: TRBV5-1
CDR3aa: CASSLAGPRGRLSWDTEAFF

j_gene: TRBJ1-2
v_gene: TRBV20-1
CDR3aa: CSARGGSGYTF

j_gene: TRBJ1-2
v_gene: TRBV27
CDR3aa: CASSLRFDVYGYTF

j_gene: TRBJ1-5
v_gene: TRBV6-5
CDR3aa: CASSSTPGQLNQPQHF

j_gene: TRBJ2-6
v_gene: TRBV9
CDR3aa: CASSSPALGGANVLTF

j_gene: TRBJ1-5
v_gene: TRBV28
CDR3aa: CASTQRNQPQHF

j_gene: TRBJ1-3
v_gene: TRBV19
CDR3aa: CASMGQGEGNTIYF

j_gene: TRBJ2-1
v_gene: TRBV30
CDR3aa: CATTSVGSNEQFF

j_gene: TRBJ2-5
v_gene: TRBV7-7
CDR3aa: CASSLTGAREETQYF

j_gene: TRBJ1-2
v_gene: TRBV15
CDR3aa: CATEKPGANYGYTF

j_gene: TRBJ1-3
v_gene: TRBV28
CDR3aa: CASSSPGPGNTIYF

j_gene: TRBJ1-1
v_gene: TRBV19
CDR3aa: CASLNTNTEAFF

j_gene: TRBJ1-1
v_gene: TRBV5-6
CDR3aa: CASSPSSGTEAFF

j_gene: TRBJ1-3
v_gene: TRBV4-1
CDR3aa: CASSHPGSGNTIYF

j_gene: TRBJ2-1
v_gene: TRBV6-5
CDR3aa: CASVGNNEQFF

j_gene: TRBJ2-5
v_gene: TRBV19
CDR3aa: CASSRGLTPETQYF

j_gene: TRBJ1-2
v_gene: TRBV10-3
CDR3aa: CAISGFGADLGYTF

j_gene: TRBJ1-5
v_gene: TRBV6-5
CDR3aa: CASKMGSNQPQHF

j_gene: TRBJ2-1
v_gene: TRBV7-3
CDR3aa: CASSLTVEGEQFF

j_gene: TRBJ1-1
v_gene: TRBV28
CDR3aa: CASSPGTGRSNTEAFF

j_gene: TRBJ2-7
v_gene: TRBV30
CDR3aa: CAWSGEESYEQYF

j_gene: TRBJ2-7
v_gene: TRBV12-3/TRBV12-4
CDR3aa: CASSLNRAYEQYF

j_gene: TRBJ2-3
v_gene: TRBV28
CDR3aa: CASSYSRGAESTDTQYF